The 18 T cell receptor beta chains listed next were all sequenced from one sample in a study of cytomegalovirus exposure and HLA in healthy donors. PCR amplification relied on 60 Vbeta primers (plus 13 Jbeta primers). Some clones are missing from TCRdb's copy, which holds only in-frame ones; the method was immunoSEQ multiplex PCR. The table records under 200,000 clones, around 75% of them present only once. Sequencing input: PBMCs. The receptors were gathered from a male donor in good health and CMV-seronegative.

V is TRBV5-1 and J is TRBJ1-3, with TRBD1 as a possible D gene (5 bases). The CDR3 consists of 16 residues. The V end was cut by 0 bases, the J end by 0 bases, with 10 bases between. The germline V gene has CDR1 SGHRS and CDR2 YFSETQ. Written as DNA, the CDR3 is TGCGCCAGCAGCTTGGCAGGGCCCGACTCTGGAAACACCATATATTTT. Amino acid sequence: CASSLAGPDSGNTIYF. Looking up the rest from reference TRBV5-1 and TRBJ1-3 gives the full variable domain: KAGVTQTPRYLIKTRGQQVTLSCSPISGHRSVSWYQQTPGQGLQFLFEYFSETQRNKGNFPGRFSGRQFSNSRSEMNVSTLELGDSALYLCASSLAGPDSGNTIYFGEGSWLTVV.

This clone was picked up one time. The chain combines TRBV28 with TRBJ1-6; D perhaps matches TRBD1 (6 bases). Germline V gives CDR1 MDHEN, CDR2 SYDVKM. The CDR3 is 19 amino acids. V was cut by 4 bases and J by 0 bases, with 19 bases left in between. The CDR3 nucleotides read TGTGCCAGCAGTTCCTTCCATTTTCAGGGGAGCTCCTATAATTCACCCCTCCACTTT. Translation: CASSSFHFQGSSYNSPLHF.

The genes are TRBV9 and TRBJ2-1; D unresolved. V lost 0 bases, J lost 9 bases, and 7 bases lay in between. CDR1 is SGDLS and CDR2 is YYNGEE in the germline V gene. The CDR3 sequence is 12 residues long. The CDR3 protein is CASSVGSSEQFF. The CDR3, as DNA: TGTGCCAGCAGCGTAGGTAGCAGTGAGCAGTTCTTC. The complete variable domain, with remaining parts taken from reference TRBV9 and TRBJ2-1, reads DSGVTQTPKHLITATGQRVTLRCSPRSGDLSVYWYQQSLDQGLQFLIQYYNGEERAKGNILERFSAQQFPDLHSELNLSSLELGDSALYFCASSVGSSEQFFGPGTRLTVL.

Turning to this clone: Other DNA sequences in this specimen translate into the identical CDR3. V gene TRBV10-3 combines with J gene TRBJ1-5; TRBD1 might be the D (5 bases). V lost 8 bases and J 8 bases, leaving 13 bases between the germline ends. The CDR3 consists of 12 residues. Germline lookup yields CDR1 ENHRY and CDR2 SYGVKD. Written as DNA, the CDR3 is TGTGCCATCGCCGGCGGGGGTGAGCCCCAGCATTTT. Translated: CAIAGGGEPQHF.

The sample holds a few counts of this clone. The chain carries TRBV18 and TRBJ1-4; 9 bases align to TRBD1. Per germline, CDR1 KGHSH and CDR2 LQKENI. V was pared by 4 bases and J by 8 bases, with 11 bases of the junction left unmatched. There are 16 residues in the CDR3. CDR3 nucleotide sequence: TGTGCCAGCTCACTAAATGGCCGGACAGGGGAGGAAAAACTGTTTTTT. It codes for CASSLNGRTGEEKLFF. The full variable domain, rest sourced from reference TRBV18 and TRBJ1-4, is NAGVMQNPRHLVRRRGQEARLRCSPMKGHSHVYWYRQLPEEGLKFMVYLQKENIIDESGMPKERFSAEFPKEGPSILRIQQVVRGDSAAYFCASSLNGRTGEEKLFFGSGTQLSVL.

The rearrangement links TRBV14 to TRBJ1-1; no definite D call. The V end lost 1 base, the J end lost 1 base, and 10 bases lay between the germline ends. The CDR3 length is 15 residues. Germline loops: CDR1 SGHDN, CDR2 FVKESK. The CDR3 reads CASSQVDEANTEAFF. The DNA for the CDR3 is TGTGCCAGCAGCCAAGTAGACGAGGCGAACACTGAAGCTTTCTTT.

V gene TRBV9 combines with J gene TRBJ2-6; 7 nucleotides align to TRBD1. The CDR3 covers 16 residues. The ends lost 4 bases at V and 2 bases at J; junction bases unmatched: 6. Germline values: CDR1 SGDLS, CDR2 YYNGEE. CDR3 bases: TGTGCCAGCAGCTCAACACAGGGGACTGGGGCCAACGTCCTGACTTTC. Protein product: CASSSTQGTGANVLTF.

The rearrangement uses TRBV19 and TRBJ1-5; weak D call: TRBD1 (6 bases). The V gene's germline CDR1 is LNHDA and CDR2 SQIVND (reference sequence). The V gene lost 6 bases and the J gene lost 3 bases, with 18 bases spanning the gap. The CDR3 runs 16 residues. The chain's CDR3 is CASRSDRMQNNQPQHF. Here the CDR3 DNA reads TGTGCCAGTAGGTCCGACAGGATGCAGAACAATCAGCCCCAGCATTTT.

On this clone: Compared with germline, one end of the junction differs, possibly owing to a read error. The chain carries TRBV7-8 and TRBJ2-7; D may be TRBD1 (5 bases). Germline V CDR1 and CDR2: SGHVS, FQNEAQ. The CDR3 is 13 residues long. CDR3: CAGSLMTDYEQYF. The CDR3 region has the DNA TGTGCCGGCAGCTTAATGACAGACTACGAGCAGTACTTC.

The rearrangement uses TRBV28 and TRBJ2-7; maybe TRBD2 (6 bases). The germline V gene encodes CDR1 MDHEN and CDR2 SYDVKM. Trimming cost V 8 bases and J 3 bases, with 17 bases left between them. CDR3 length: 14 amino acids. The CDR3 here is CASSSGGTLYEQYF. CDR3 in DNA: TGTGCCAGCTCTTCTGGGGGGACCCTCTACGAGCAGTACTTC.

In DNA form, the CDR3 reads TGTGCCAGCAGGCCTGATTTAGCGGGGGGGGGCGATACGCAGTATTTT. Protein: CASRPDLAGGGDTQYF. The chain uses TRBV2 and TRBJ2-3, with 11 bases fitting TRBD2. CDR3 size: 16 residues. After removal of 6 bases from V and 6 bases from J, the junction contained 11 bases not matched to a gene. The germline gives CDR1 SNHLY, CDR2 FYNNEI.

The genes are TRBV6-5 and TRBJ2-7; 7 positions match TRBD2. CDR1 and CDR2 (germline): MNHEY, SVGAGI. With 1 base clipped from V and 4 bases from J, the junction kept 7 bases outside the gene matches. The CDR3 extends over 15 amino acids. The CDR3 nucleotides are TGTGCCAGCAGTTACTTTTCGGCCGGGGGGTACGAGCAGTACTTC. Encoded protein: CASSYFSAGGYEQYF.

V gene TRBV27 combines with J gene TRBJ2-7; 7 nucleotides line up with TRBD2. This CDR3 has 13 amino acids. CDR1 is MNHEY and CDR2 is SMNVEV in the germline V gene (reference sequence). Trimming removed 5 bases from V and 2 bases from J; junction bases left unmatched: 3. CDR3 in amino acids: CASSLAETYEQYF. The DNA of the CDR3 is TGTGCCAGCAGTCTAGCGGAAACCTACGAGCAGTACTTC.

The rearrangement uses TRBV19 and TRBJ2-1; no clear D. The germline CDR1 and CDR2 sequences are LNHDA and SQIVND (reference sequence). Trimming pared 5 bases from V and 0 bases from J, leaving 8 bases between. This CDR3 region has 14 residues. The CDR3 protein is CASSALSSYNEQFF. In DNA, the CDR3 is TGTGCCAGTAGTGCTCTGAGCTCCTACAATGAGCAGTTCTTC. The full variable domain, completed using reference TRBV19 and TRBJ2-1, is DGGITQSPKYLFRKEGQNVTLSCEQNLNHDAMYWYRQDPGQGLRLIYYSQIVNDFQKGDIAEGYSVSREKKESFPLTVTSAQKNPTAFYLCASSALSSYNEQFFGPGTRLTVL.

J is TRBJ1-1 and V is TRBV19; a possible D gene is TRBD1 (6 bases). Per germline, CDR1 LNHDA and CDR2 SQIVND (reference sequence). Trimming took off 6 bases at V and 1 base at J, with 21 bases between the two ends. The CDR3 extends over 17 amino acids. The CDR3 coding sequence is TGTGCCAGTAGGGCTCGGGGGGCTGTTGGATCGAACACTGAAGCTTTCTTT. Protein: CASRARGAVGSNTEAFF. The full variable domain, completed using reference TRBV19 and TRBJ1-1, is DGGITQSPKYLFRKEGQNVTLSCEQNLNHDAMYWYRQDPGQGLRLIYYSQIVNDFQKGDIAEGYSVSREKKESFPLTVTSAQKNPTAFYLCASRARGAVGSNTEAFFGQGTRLTVV.

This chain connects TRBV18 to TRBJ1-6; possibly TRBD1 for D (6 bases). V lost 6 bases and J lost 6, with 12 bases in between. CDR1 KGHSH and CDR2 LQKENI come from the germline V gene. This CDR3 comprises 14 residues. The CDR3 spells CASSPTGSNSPLHF. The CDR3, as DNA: TGTGCCAGCTCCCCTACAGGGTCTAATTCACCCCTCCACTTT.

CDR3 amino acids: CASSVREATYNEQFF. The CDR3 DNA follows: TGTGCCAGCAGCGTACGAGAGGCCACCTACAATGAGCAGTTCTTC. V and J are TRBV9 and TRBJ2-1; D remains unclear. Between the trimmed V and J ends, which lost 1 base and 2 bases, there was a span of 10 bases. CDR1 is SGDLS, CDR2 YYNGEE, per germline. This CDR3 region has 15 residues.

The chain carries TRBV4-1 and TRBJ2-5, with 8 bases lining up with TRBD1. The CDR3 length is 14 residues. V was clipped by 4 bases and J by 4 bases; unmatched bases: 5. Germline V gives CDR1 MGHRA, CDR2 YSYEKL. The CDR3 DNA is TGCGCCAGCAGCCCGGCAGGGGGCAGAGAGACCCAGTACTTC. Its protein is CASSPAGGRETQYF.